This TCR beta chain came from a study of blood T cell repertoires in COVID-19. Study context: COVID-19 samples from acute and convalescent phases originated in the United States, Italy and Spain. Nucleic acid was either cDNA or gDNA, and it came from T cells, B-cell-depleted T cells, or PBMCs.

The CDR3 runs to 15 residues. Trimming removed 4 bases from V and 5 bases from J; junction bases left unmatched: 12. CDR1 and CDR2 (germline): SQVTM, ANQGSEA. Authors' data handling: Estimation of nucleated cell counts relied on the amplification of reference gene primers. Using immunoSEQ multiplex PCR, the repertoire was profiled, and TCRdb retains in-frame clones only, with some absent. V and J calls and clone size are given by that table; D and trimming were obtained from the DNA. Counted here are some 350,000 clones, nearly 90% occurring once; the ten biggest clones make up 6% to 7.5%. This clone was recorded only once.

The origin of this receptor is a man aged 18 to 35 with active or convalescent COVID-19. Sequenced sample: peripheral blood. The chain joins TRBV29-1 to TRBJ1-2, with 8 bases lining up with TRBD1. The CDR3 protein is CSVGGDRRTNYGYTF. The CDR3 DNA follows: TGCAGCGTTGGGGGGGACAGGAGAACAAATTATGGCTACACCTTC.